Presented here are 8 T cell receptor beta chains from one specimen sequenced in a study of T cells in Graves' hyperthyroidism and ophthalmopathy. RNA transcripts yielded amplified TCR beta CDR3 regions. HTBI primers were the set used in a first-round RT-PCR of the TCR CDR3. TCRdb itself ran the multiplex PCR reads through MiXCR, one entry per CDR3 protein. The sample has about 250,000 distinct CDR3 sequences, roughly 22% seen once; the top ten hold over 55%. Material: blood. The receptors stem from a man younger than 45 with Graves' ophthalmopathy.

The chain couples TRBV6-2 or TRBV6-3 to TRBJ1-6, with unresolved D. Trimming removed 0 bases from V and 3 bases from J, with 9 bases in between. The germline CDR1 and CDR2 sequences are MNHEY and SVGEGT. CDR3 size: 16 residues. The CDR3 bases are TGTGCCAGCAGTTACTCGTACGGCGACTATAATTCACCCCTCCACTTT. Encoded protein: CASSYSYGDYNSPLHF.

This clonotype showed up just a few times. The chain combines TRBV28 with TRBJ2-6; 9 bases fit TRBD1. The CDR3 loop spans 15 amino acids. Trimming at V came to 3 bases and at J to 11 bases, leaving 8 bases not matched to a gene. Germline assignment: CDR1 MDHEN and CDR2 SYDVKM. CDR3 sequence (DNA): TGTGCCAGCAGTTTGGGGACAGGGTCCCTCTACGTCCTGACTTTC. It is translated as CASSLGTGSLYVLTF.

This chain links TRBV7-9 with TRBJ1-2; D unclear. The CDR3 length is 11 residues. Looked up from germline, CDR1 is SEHNR and CDR2 is FQNEAQ (reference sequence). Trimming cost V 2 bases and J 7 bases, with 5 bases left between them. CDR3 residues: CASSLLRGYTF. The CDR3 nucleotides read TGTGCCAGCAGCTTACTTCGTGGCTACACCTTC.

The rearrangement uses TRBV11-2 and TRBJ2-7; 7 bases match TRBD1. This CDR3 is 15 amino acids long. The trim removed 1 base at V and 10 bases at J, leaving 13 bases unmatched. The germline CDR1 and CDR2 sequences are SGHAT and FQNNGV. The CDR3 nucleotides read TGTGCCAGCAGCTTAGTCTGGACAGGCTCGAGGGAACAGTACTTC. Encoded protein: CASSLVWTGSREQYF.

The V and J genes are TRBV11-2 and TRBJ2-7; D not resolved. This CDR3 has 12 amino acids. The germline V and J ends were trimmed by 9 bases and 2 bases, with 11 bases remaining between them. Germline lookup yields CDR1 SGHAT and CDR2 FQNNGV. CDR3 region: CASSIGPYEQYF. The CDR3 region has the DNA TGTGCCAGTAGTATAGGTCCCTACGAGCAGTACTTC.

This chain connects TRBV14 to TRBJ2-7; a weak D match, TRBD1 (5 bases). Germline CDR1 and CDR2: SGHDN and FVKESK. CDR3 size: 17 residues. The ends were cut back, 1 base at V and 1 base at J, with 17 bases in the middle. CDR3 in DNA: TGTGCCAGCAGCCAAGGTCGAAAGGGGTTGGGGTCCTACGAGCAGTACTTC. Encoded protein: CASSQGRKGLGSYEQYF.

The chain joins TRBV6-1 to TRBJ1-3; no clear D. Trimming cost V 8 bases and J 0 bases, with 5 bases left between them. Germline V lookup: CDR1 MNHNS, CDR2 SASEGT. The CDR3 has 12 amino acids. The CDR3 DNA is TGTGCCAGCGAGCGCTCTGGAAACACCATATATTTT. Protein: CASERSGNTIYF.

The chain carries TRBV5-1 and TRBJ1-2; D is unresolved. There are 14 residues in the CDR3. Trimming cost V 0 bases and J 2 bases, with 8 bases left between them. Looked up from germline, CDR1 is SGHRS and CDR2 is YFSETQ. CDR3 DNA sequence: TGCGCCAGCAGCTTGGCCCTGGGAAACTATGGCTACACCTTC. Translation gives CASSLALGNYGYTF.